This TCR beta chain came from a study of blood T cell repertoires in COVID-19. The overall study: The samples span acute and convalescent COVID-19 from the United States, Italy and Spain.

Using immunoSEQ multiplex PCR, the repertoire was profiled, and TCRdb retains in-frame clones only, with some absent. The sample lists about 340,000 clones; more than 85% were seen once. In germline, CDR1 is LNHDA, CDR2 SQIVND (reference sequence). There are 14 residues in the CDR3. V lost 1 base to trimming and J lost 5 bases; unmatched junction nucleotides: 0. This study enrolled people aged about 18 to 100 from about 24 US geographic areas. Cohort allocation depended upon clinical history that participants reported. What the recovered Cohort 3 donors had was two negative PCRs, clearance, or symptom resolution.

The clonotype comes from a woman in her twenties or thirties who had recovered from COVID-19. The chain recombines TRBV19 with TRBJ1-5; TRBD1 matches at 9 bases. The sample consisted of PBMCs or T cells enriched from blood (not recorded which). CDR3 bases: TGTGCCAGTAGTATAGGGACAGGGGATCAGCCCCAGCATTTT. Translation gives CASSIGTGDQPQHF.